The entry below describes one T cell receptor (beta chain). Its antigen is still unknown. This specimen comes from a study of blood T cell dynamics during melanoma immunotherapy. Study observations and caveats: The study could not tell melanoma-specific clones from general immune activation.

Stated time point: pre-treatment baseline. Disease control meant complete response, partial response or stable disease at 12 weeks. Prior systemic cancer therapy, immunosuppressant use and other active malignancies excluded patients. A fixed DNA input of 350 ng was used per bulk PBMC sample. The protocol was immunoSEQ multiplex PCR, while the TCRdb copy is restricted to in-frame clones and leaves out a portion. The table records more than 6,000 clones, around 80% of them present only once. The germline CDR1 and CDR2 sequences are MGHRA and YSYEKL. Trimming took off 0 bases at V and 7 bases at J, with 4 bases between the two ends. This CDR3 region has 12 residues.

V usage is TRBV4-1 and J usage is TRBJ2-1; D not certain. Sequences were derived from blood, sampled from a patient treated with checkpoint blockade. This clonotype was sampled from a human donor with melanoma. Some clones in this sample may be carry-over from other donors' samples. The CDR3 region has the DNA TGCGCCAGCAGCCAAGAATCGAATGAGCAGTTCTTC. This sequence encodes CASSQESNEQFF.